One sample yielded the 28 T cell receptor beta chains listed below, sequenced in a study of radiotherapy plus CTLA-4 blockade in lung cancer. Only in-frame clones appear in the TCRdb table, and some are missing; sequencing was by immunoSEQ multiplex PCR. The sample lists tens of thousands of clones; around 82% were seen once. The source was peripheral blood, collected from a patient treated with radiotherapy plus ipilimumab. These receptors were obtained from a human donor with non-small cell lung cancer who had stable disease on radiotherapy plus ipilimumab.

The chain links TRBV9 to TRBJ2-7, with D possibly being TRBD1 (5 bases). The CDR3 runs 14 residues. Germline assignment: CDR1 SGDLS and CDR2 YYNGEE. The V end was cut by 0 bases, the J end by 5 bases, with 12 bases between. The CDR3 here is CASSVAAGRHEQYF. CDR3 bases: TGTGCCAGCAGCGTAGCCGCAGGGCGACACGAGCAGTACTTC.

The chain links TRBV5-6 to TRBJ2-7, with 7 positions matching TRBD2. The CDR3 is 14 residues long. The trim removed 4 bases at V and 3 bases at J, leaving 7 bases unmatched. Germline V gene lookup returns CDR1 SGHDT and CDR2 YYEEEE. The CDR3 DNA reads TGTGCCAGCAGCCCAGGACTAGGGAACTACGAGCAGTACTTC. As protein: CASSPGLGNYEQYF. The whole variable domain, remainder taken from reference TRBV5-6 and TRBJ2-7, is DAGVTQSPTHLIKTRGQQVTLRCSPKSGHDTVSWYQQALGQGPQFIFQYYEEEERQRGNFPDRFSGHQFPNYSSELNVNALLLGDSALYLCASSPGLGNYEQYFGPGTRLTVT.

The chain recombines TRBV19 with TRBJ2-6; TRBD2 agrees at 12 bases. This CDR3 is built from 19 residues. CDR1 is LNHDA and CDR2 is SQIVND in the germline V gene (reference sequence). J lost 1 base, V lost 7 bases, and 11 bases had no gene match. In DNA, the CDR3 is TGTGCCAGTACCCCAGGCCGAGGACTAGCGGGATCTGGGGCCAACGTCCTGACTTTC. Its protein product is CASTPGRGLAGSGANVLTF. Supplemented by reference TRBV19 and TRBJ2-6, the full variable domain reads DGGITQSPKYLFRKEGQNVTLSCEQNLNHDAMYWYRQDPGQGLRLIYYSQIVNDFQKGDIAEGYSVSREKKESFPLTVTSAQKNPTAFYLCASTPGRGLAGSGANVLTFGAGSRLTVL.

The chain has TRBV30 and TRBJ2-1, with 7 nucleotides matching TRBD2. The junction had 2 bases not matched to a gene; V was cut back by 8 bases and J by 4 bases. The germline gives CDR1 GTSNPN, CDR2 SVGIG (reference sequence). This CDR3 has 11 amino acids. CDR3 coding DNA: TGTGCCAGCGGGGTATACAATGAGCAGTTCTTC. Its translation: CASGVYNEQFF.

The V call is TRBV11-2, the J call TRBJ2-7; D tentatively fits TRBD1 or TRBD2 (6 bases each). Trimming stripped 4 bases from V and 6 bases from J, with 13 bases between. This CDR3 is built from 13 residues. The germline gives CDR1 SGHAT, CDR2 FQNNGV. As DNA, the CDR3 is TGTGCCAGCAGCTCACCCGAGGGGGGCGAGCAGTACTTC. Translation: CASSSPEGGEQYF. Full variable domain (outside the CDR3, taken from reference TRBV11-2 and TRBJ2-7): EAGVAQSPRYKIIEKRQSVAFWCNPISGHATLYWYQQILGQGPKLLIQFQNNGVVDDSQLPKDRFSAERLKGVDSTLKIQPAKLEDSAVYLCASSSPEGGEQYFGPGTRLTVT.

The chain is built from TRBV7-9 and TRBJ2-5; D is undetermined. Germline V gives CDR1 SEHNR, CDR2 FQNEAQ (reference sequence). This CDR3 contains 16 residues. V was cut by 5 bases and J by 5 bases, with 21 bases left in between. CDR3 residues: CASSTSLYGLGETQYF. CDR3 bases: TGTGCCAGCAGCACGTCGCTTTACGGGTTGGGGGAGACCCAGTACTTC.

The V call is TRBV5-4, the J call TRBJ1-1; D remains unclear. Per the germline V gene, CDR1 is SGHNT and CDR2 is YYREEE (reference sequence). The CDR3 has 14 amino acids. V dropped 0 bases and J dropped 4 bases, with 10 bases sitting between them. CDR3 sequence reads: CASSLEVVGTEAFF. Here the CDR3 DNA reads TGTGCCAGCAGCTTGGAAGTGGTTGGCACTGAAGCTTTCTTT.

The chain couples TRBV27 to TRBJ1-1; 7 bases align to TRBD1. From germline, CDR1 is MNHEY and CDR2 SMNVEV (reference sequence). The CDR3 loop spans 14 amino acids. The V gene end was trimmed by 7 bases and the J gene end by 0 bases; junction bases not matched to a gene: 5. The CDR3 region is CASTRTGMNTEAFF. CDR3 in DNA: TGTGCCAGCACCCGGACAGGAATGAACACTGAAGCTTTCTTT.

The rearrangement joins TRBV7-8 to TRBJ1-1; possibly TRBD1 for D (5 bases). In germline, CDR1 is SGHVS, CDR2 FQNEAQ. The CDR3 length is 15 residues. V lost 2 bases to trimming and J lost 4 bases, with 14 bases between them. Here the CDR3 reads CASSLMSGLTTEAFF. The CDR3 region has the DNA TGTGCCAGCAGCTTAATGTCAGGGTTGACCACTGAAGCTTTCTTT.

CDR3 sequence (DNA): TGCGCCAGCAGCTTGGACAAGGATACGCAGTATTTT. Its protein is CASSLDKDTQYF. The rearrangement links TRBV5-1 to TRBJ2-3, with D unclear. The CDR3 length is 12 residues. CDR1 is SGHRS, CDR2 YFSETQ, per germline. The V gene lost 0 bases and the J gene lost 6 bases, with 5 bases spanning the gap.

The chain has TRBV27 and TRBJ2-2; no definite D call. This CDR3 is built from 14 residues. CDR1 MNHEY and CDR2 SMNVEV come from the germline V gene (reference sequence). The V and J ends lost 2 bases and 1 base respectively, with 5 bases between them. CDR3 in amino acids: CASSLIRNTGELFF. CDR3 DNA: TGTGCCAGCAGTTTAATCCGGAACACCGGGGAGCTGTTTTTT.

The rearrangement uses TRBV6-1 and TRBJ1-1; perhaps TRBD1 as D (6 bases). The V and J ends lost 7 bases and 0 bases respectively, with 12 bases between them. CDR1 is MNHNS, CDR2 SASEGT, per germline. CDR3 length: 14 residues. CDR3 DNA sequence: TGTGCCAGCACCATAGGGGGGGTGAACACTGAAGCTTTCTTT. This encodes CASTIGGVNTEAFF.

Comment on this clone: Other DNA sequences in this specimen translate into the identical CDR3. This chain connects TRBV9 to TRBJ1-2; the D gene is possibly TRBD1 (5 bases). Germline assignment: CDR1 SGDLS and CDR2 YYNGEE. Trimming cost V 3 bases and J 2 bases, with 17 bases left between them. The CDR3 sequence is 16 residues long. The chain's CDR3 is CASSAVEQGRNYGYTF. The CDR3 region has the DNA TGTGCCAGCAGCGCCGTGGAGCAGGGACGGAACTATGGCTACACCTTC.

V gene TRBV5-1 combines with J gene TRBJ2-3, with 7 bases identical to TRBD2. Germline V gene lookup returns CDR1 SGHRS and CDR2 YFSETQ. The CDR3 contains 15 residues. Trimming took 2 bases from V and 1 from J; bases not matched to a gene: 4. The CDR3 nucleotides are TGCGCCAGCAGCTTTGGGGAGGGTGGCACAGATACGCAGTATTTT. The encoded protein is CASSFGEGGTDTQYF.

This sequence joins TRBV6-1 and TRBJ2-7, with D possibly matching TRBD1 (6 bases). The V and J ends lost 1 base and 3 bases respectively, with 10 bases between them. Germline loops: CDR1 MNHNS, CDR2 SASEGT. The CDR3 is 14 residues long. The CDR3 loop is CASSEGGTHYEQYF. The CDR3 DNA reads TGTGCCAGCAGTGAAGGGGGGACACACTACGAGCAGTACTTC.

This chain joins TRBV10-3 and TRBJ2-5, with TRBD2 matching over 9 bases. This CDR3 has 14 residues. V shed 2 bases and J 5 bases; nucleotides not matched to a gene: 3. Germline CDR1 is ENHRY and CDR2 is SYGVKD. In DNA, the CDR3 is TGTGCCATCAGTGAGGCGGGGGGGACGGAGACCCAGTACTTC. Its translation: CAISEAGGTETQYF.

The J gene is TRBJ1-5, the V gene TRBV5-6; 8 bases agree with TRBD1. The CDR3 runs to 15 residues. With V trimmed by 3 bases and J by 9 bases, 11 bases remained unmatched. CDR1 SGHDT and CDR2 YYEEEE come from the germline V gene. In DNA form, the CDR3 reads TGTGCCAGCAGCTGGGGACAGGCCGAAGGGGCGCCCCAGCATTTT. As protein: CASSWGQAEGAPQHF.

CDR3 DNA: TGTGCCAGCAGCTTAGTTCCCGCGCGAAACAATCAGCCCCAGCATTTT. It translates to CASSLVPARNNQPQHF. V usage is TRBV7-2 and J usage is TRBJ1-5, with D unclear. The CDR3 has 16 amino acids. Trimming pared 1 base from V and 3 bases from J, leaving 13 bases between. CDR1 is SGHTA and CDR2 is FQGNSA in the germline V gene.

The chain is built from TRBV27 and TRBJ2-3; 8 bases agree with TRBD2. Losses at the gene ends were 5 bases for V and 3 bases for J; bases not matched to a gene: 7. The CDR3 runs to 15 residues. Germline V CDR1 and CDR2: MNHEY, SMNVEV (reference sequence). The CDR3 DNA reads TGTGCCAGCAGTCCTCTCGGGGGGGGTACAGATACGCAGTATTTT. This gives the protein CASSPLGGGTDTQYF.

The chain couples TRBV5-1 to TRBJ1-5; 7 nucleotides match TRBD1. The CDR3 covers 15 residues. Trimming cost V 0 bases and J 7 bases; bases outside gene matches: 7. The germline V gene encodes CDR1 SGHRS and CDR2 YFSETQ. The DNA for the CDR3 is TGCGCCAGCAGCTTGGACAGGGGCGCTGGACAGCCCCAGCATTTT. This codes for CASSLDRGAGQPQHF.

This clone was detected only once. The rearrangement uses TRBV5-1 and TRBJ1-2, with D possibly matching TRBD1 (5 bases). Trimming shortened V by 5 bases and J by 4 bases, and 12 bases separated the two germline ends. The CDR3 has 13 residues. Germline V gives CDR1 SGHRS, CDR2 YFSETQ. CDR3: CASSPGTPYGYTF. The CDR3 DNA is TGCGCCAGCAGTCCGGGGACCCCCTATGGCTACACCTTC.

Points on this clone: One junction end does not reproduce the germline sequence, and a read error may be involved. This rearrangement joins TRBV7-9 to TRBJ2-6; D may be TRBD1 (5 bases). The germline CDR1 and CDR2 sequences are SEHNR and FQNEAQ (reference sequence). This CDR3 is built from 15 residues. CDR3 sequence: CASSLAGSGANVPTF. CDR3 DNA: TGTGCCAGCAGCTTAGCGGGCTCTGGGGCCAACGTCCCGACTTTC.

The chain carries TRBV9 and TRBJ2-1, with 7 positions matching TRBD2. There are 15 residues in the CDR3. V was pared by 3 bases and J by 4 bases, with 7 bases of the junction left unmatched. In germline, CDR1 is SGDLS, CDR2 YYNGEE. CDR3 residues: CASSALAEMYNEQFF. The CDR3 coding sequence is TGTGCCAGCAGCGCCCTAGCGGAGATGTACAATGAGCAGTTCTTC.

In nucleotides, the CDR3 is TGTGCCAGTACCGGGACTCGACGCTCCTACAATGAGCAGTTCTTC. Encoded protein: CASTGTRRSYNEQFF. The V call is TRBV19, the J call TRBJ2-1, with D perhaps matching TRBD2 (6 bases). This CDR3 is 15 amino acids long. Trimming left V 7 bases short and J 0 bases short, with 13 bases between. Germline CDR1 and CDR2: LNHDA and SQIVND (reference sequence). Filled out from reference TRBV19 and TRBJ2-1, the complete variable domain reads DGGITQSPKYLFRKEGQNVTLSCEQNLNHDAMYWYRQDPGQGLRLIYYSQIVNDFQKGDIAEGYSVSREKKESFPLTVTSAQKNPTAFYLCASTGTRRSYNEQFFGPGTRLTVL.

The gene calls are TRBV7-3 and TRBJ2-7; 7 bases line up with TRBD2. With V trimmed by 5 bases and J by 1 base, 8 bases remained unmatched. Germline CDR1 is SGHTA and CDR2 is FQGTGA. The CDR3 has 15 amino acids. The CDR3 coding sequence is TGTGCCAGCAGCCCCCAAGCGGGGACTTCCTACGAGCAGTACTTC. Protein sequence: CASSPQAGTSYEQYF.

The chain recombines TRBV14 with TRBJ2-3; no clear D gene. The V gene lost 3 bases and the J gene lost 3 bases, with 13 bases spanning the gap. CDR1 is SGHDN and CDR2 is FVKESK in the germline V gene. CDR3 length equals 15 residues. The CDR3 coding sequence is TGTGCCAGCAGCCAGGTCACCAGGCGGACAGATACGCAGTATTTT. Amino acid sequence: CASSQVTRRTDTQYF. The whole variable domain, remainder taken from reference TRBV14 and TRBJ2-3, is EAGVTQFPSHSVIEKGQTVTLRCDPISGHDNLYWYRRVMGKEIKFLLHFVKESKQDESGMPNNRFLAERTGGTYSTLKVQPAELEDSGVYFCASSQVTRRTDTQYFGPGTRLTVL.

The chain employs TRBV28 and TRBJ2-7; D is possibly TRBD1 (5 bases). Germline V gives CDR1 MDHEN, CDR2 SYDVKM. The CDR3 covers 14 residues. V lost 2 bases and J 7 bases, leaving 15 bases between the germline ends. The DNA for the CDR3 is TGTGCCAGCAGTTTAACCAGGGCCAAAGGGGAGCAGTACTTC. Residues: CASSLTRAKGEQYF.

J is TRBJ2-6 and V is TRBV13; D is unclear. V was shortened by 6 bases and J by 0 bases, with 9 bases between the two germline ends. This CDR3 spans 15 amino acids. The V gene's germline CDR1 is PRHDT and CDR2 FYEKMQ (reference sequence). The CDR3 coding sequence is TGTGCCAGCAGTTTGGGAAACTCTGGGGCCAACGTCCTGACTTTC. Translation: CASSLGNSGANVLTF.